The 10 T cell receptor beta chains below all came from one sample that was sequenced in a study of blood T cell repertoires in COVID-19. The assay was immunoSEQ multiplex PCR, and TCRdb's table has in-frame clones only and misses some. The profile shows about 160,000 clones, over 80% of them singletons. Sequencing was performed on peripheral blood. The receptors here all came from a man aged 25-45 years with COVID-19, enrolled during active disease.

The rearrangement joins TRBV4-1 to TRBJ1-4; 9 bases are a match to TRBD1. This CDR3 has 16 residues. J gave up 13 bases and V 4 bases, and 16 bases lay outside the gene matches. The germline CDR1 and CDR2 sequences are MGHRA and YSYEKL. The chain's CDR3 is CASSPPIGQGLRSLFF. CDR3 bases: TGCGCCAGCAGCCCGCCCATAGGACAGGGGTTGAGGTCACTGTTTTTT.

The chain carries TRBV11-2 and TRBJ1-2, with 11 bases identical to TRBD1. Germline V gene lookup returns CDR1 SGHAT and CDR2 FQNNGV. The CDR3 is 14 residues long. V gave up 5 bases and J gave up 3 bases; unmatched junction bases: 2. The CDR3 region is CASSRTGGYYGYTF. For the CDR3, the DNA is TGTGCCAGCAGCCGGACAGGGGGCTACTATGGCTACACCTTC.

The V call is TRBV5-4, the J call TRBJ2-5, with D possibly being TRBD1 (5 bases). This CDR3 has 16 amino acids. Germline V gene sequence: CDR1 SGHNT, CDR2 YYREEE (reference sequence). V was trimmed by 0 bases and J by 4 bases, leaving 16 bases between them. CDR3 in amino acids: CASSLAVRTWAETQYF. Here the CDR3 DNA reads TGTGCCAGCAGCTTGGCCGTCCGGACATGGGCAGAGACCCAGTACTTC.

This rearrangement joins TRBV9 to TRBJ1-2, with D possibly being TRBD1 (5 bases). The CDR3 is made up of 14 amino acids. In germline, CDR1 is SGDLS, CDR2 YYNGEE. V dropped 4 bases and J dropped 4 bases, with 14 bases sitting between them. The CDR3 here is CASSPLVGGYGYTF. The CDR3 coding sequence is TGTGCCAGCAGCCCTCTCGTGGGGGGCTATGGCTACACCTTC.

The chain is built from TRBV19 and TRBJ1-4; 10 bases are a match to TRBD1. The V and J ends lost 7 bases and 8 bases, in that order; junction bases with no gene match: 13. The germline gives CDR1 LNHDA, CDR2 SQIVND (reference sequence). The CDR3 is 16 residues long. CDR3 in DNA: TGTGCCAGTACCAGGACAGGGGGAGCGATCGGCGAAAAACTGTTTTTT. Protein product: CASTRTGGAIGEKLFF. The whole variable domain, remainder taken from reference TRBV19 and TRBJ1-4, is DGGITQSPKYLFRKEGQNVTLSCEQNLNHDAMYWYRQDPGQGLRLIYYSQIVNDFQKGDIAEGYSVSREKKESFPLTVTSAQKNPTAFYLCASTRTGGAIGEKLFFGSGTQLSVL.

The chain uses TRBV2 and TRBJ1-6; no reliable D call. Trimming removed 5 bases at V and 11 bases at J, with 7 bases between. Germline CDR1 SNHLY, CDR2 FYNNEI. The CDR3 totals 11 residues. CDR3: CASSSHAPLHF. CDR3 bases: TGTGCCAGCAGTTCACACGCACCCCTCCACTTT.

The J gene is TRBJ1-2, the V gene TRBV3-1 (or the pseudogene TRBV3-2); TRBD1 might be the D (6 bases). Trimming stripped 1 base from V and 6 bases from J, with 12 bases between. Germline assignment: CDR1 LGHDT and CDR2 YNNKEL (reference sequence). The length of the CDR3 is 14 residues. CDR3 region: CASSQAQGRDGYTF. The CDR3 region has the DNA TGTGCCAGCAGCCAAGCACAGGGAAGGGATGGCTACACCTTC.

V gene TRBV9 combines with J gene TRBJ1-1; 7 bases fit TRBD1. V shed 3 bases, J shed 1 base, and the junction held 9 bases outside the gene matches. In germline, CDR1 is SGDLS, CDR2 YYNGEE. This CDR3 region has 16 residues. The CDR3 nucleotides are TGTGCCAGCAGCGACTTATCCCGGACAGGGAACACTGAAGCTTTCTTT. Its translation is CASSDLSRTGNTEAFF. The entire variable domain, with the rest obtained from reference TRBV9 and TRBJ1-1, is as follows: DSGVTQTPKHLITATGQRVTLRCSPRSGDLSVYWYQQSLDQGLQFLIQYYNGEERAKGNILERFSAQQFPDLHSELNLSSLELGDSALYFCASSDLSRTGNTEAFFGQGTRLTVV.

A single count supports this clone. This chain links TRBV20-1 with TRBJ2-1; TRBD2 matches 7 bases. Germline V gives CDR1 DFQATT, CDR2 SNEGSKA (reference sequence). V trimming: 3 bases; J trimming: 10 bases; junction bases outside the gene matches: 3. The CDR3 extends over 11 amino acids. The CDR3 DNA follows: TGCAGTGCTAGTCTCGGGGGGGAGCAGTTCTTC. This translates into CSASLGGEQFF.

The V call is TRBV30, the J call TRBJ2-2; D gene uncertain. V was cut by 4 bases and J by 7 bases, with 10 bases left in between. This CDR3 is built from 12 residues. The V gene's germline CDR1 is GTSNPN and CDR2 SVGIG (reference sequence). The CDR3 bases are TGTGCCTGGAATCCACTTAACGGGGAGCTGTTTTTT. It specifies CAWNPLNGELFF. Filled out from reference TRBV30 and TRBJ2-2, the complete variable domain reads SQTIHQWPATLVQPVGSPLSLECTVEGTSNPNLYWYRQAAGRGLQLLFYSVGIGQISSEVPQNLSASRPQDRQFILSSKKLLLSDSGFYLCAWNPLNGELFFGEGSRLTVL.